This TCR beta chain is drawn from a study of PD-1 blockade in classical Hodgkin lymphoma. Study at large: The patients were dosed with nivolumab 3 mg/kg, infused intravenously every 2 weeks. General study findings and limits: Relapsed/refractory patients reportedly had the lowest baseline TCR diversity, below newly diagnosed patients, who were below healthy donors. Why repertoires differed is undefined; disease activity or prior therapy possibly contributed. Patients newly diagnosed and complete responders had comparable baseline diversity.

As regards this clone: Its antigen is unknown.

Each patient relapsed following autologous stem cell transplantation, and prior brentuximab vedotin exposure differed. This CDR3 comprises 13 residues. Per germline, CDR1 LNHDA and CDR2 SQIVND (reference sequence). The V end lost 3 bases, the J end lost 4 bases, and 9 bases lay between the germline ends. Here immunoSEQ multiplex PCR was the method, and the copy in TCRdb shows in-frame clones only, minus some. Here the sample spans tens of thousands of clones, approximately 88% being singletons. The V gene is TRBV19, the J gene TRBJ1-2, with D hard to call. The source of this sequence is a human donor with classical Hodgkin lymphoma. The sequenced sample was peripheral blood mononuclear cells (PBMCs), obtained at baseline. CDR3 in DNA: TGTGCCAGTAGTATGGCGGCATCCTATGGCTACACCTTC. This translates into CASSMAASYGYTF. Together with reference TRBV19 and TRBJ1-2, the CDR3 gives the full variable domain: DGGITQSPKYLFRKEGQNVTLSCEQNLNHDAMYWYRQDPGQGLRLIYYSQIVNDFQKGDIAEGYSVSREKKESFPLTVTSAQKNPTAFYLCASSMAASYGYTFGSGTRLTVV.